The 28 T cell receptor beta chains below all came from one sample that was sequenced in a study of CD8+ T cells in alopecia areata. cDNA prepared by RNA extraction and subsequent reverse transcription served as the template for sequencing. Measured with immunoSEQ multiplex PCR; TCRdb has only the in-frame clones, and not every one. The top ten hold approximately 6.5% of the sample, which has 140,000 to 150,000 clones, under 60% seen once. Sample: CD4+ T cells sorted from blood, taken at week 0. The origin of the receptors is a human donor with alopecia areata.

The chain employs TRBV11-2 and TRBJ1-1, with D uncertain. Germline CDR1 reads SGHAT; CDR2 reads FQNNGV. The CDR3 is 15 residues long. Trimming shortened V by 2 bases and J by 5 bases, and 15 bases separated the two germline ends. CDR3 DNA: TGTGCCAGCAGCTTAAACGGGGTCCAGAAGACTGAAGCTTTCTTT. Translating it yields CASSLNGVQKTEAFF.

The V call is TRBV10-3, the J call TRBJ2-5, with D perhaps given as TRBD1 or TRBD2 (6 bases each). This CDR3 comprises 13 residues. The V and J ends lost 11 bases and 2 bases respectively, with 15 bases between them. From germline, CDR1 is ENHRY and CDR2 SYGVKD. The DNA for the CDR3 is TGTGCCTCCAGTCCGGGGGCACAAGAGACCCAGTACTTC. Translated: CASSPGAQETQYF.

The chain has TRBV29-1 and TRBJ2-5; TRBD1 matches at 10 bases. The DNA matches TRBJ2-7 better at its end, which makes the J call doubtful. CDR3 length equals 13 residues. Germline lookup yields CDR1 SQVTM and CDR2 ANQGSEA. The CDR3, as DNA: TGCAGCGCTCGACAGGGGGCAAGGAACGAGCAGTACTTC. Translation gives CSARQGARNEQYF.

This chain uses TRBV5-4 with TRBJ2-6; no reliable D call. The CDR3 is 15 amino acids. The germline gives CDR1 SGHNT, CDR2 YYREEE (reference sequence). The V end lost 6 bases, the J end lost 1 base, and 11 bases lay between the germline ends. The chain's CDR3 is CASTWIGSGANVLTF. The CDR3 bases are TGTGCCAGCACCTGGATAGGATCTGGGGCCAACGTCCTGACTTTC.

This clone turned up a few times. V and J are TRBV7-2 and TRBJ2-5, with D perhaps assigned TRBD1 or TRBD2 (6 bases each). The V gene's germline CDR1 is SGHTA and CDR2 FQGNSA. The V end was cut by 6 bases, the J end by 5 bases, with 13 bases between. The CDR3 is made up of 13 amino acids. In nucleotides, the CDR3 is TGTGCCAGCAGTCCCGGGGGCGGTGAGACCCAGTACTTC. It encodes CASSPGGGETQYF. Looking up the rest from reference TRBV7-2 and TRBJ2-5 gives the full variable domain: GAGVSQSPSNKVTEKGKDVELRCDPISGHTALYWYRQSLGQGLEFLIYFQGNSAPDKSGLPSDRFSAERTGGSVSTLTIQRTQQEDSAVYLCASSPGGGETQYFGPGTRLLVL.

The chain carries TRBV20-1 and TRBJ1-2; the D gene is possibly TRBD1 (5 bases). Germline values: CDR1 DFQATT, CDR2 SNEGSKA (reference sequence). This CDR3 is 11 amino acids long. V was cut by 5 bases and J by 4 bases, with 8 bases left in between. This CDR3 reads CSAGGGYGYTF. CDR3 nucleotide sequence: TGCAGTGCTGGTGGGGGCTATGGCTACACCTTC.

For this clone: Different DNA sequences within this sample yield the same CDR3. The chain carries TRBV9 and TRBJ1-2, with D tentatively TRBD1 (6 bases). The germline V gene encodes CDR1 SGDLS and CDR2 YYNGEE. The V end was cut by 3 bases, the J end by 1 base, with 7 bases between. The CDR3 loop spans 13 amino acids. CDR3 sequence reads: CASSAQGNYGYTF. CDR3 nucleotide sequence: TGTGCCAGCAGCGCACAGGGTAACTATGGCTACACCTTC.

V usage is TRBV5-1 and J usage is TRBJ2-7, with a weak D call TRBD1 (6 bases). The CDR3 is 15 amino acids. The germline CDR1 and CDR2 sequences are SGHRS and YFSETQ. The V end lost 4 bases, the J end lost 5 bases, and 19 bases lay between the germline ends. The CDR3 DNA reads as TGCGCCAGCAGCCCTTCCGGGACATATCTCCACGAGCAGTACTTC. It is translated as CASSPSGTYLHEQYF.

The sample holds a few counts of this clone. This chain connects TRBV5-1 to TRBJ1-5; D ambiguous. Germline V gene sequence: CDR1 SGHRS, CDR2 YFSETQ. The V end lost 0 bases, the J end lost 2 bases, and 3 bases lay between the germline ends. CDR3 length: 13 residues. For the CDR3, the DNA is TGCGCCAGCAGCTTGGAACGCAATCAGCCCCAGCATTTT. Its translation is CASSLERNQPQHF.

The sample holds a few counts of this clone. The CDR3 region has the DNA TGCGCCAGCACCCTGGGTCCCCTCGGGCACAATGAGCAGTTCTTC. It translates to CASTLGPLGHNEQFF. V and J are TRBV5-1 and TRBJ2-1; D is unclear. Germline V lookup: CDR1 SGHRS, CDR2 YFSETQ. The CDR3 has 15 amino acids. V lost 6 bases and J lost 5, with 18 bases in between.

The genes are TRBV5-1 and TRBJ2-3, with 9 positions matching TRBD2. V dropped 4 bases and J dropped 4; count of bases not matched to a gene: 4. The CDR3 has 14 residues. The germline V gene encodes CDR1 SGHRS and CDR2 YFSETQ. As DNA, the CDR3 is TGCGCCAGCAGCGGACTAGCGTCCTCAGATACGCAGTATTTT. Translation gives CASSGLASSDTQYF.

This clone was observed a handful of times. The V and J genes are TRBV29-1 and TRBJ2-1; D call uncertain. Germline loops: CDR1 SQVTM, CDR2 ANQGSEA. V lost 0 bases and J lost 8, with 14 bases in between. The CDR3 runs 14 residues. The CDR3 reads CSVEDHLRLYEQFF. The DNA for the CDR3 is TGCAGCGTTGAAGATCATCTGCGACTGTATGAGCAGTTCTTC.

The CDR3: CAWSRAPNYGYTF. The CDR3 DNA follows: TGTGCCTGGAGCCGGGCCCCTAACTATGGCTACACCTTC. V and J are TRBV30 and TRBJ1-2; D not resolved. CDR3 length equals 13 residues. The V gene lost 3 bases and the J gene lost 0 bases, with 8 bases spanning the gap. Germline lookup yields CDR1 GTSNPN and CDR2 SVGIG (reference sequence).

The rearrangement links TRBV11-2 to TRBJ2-5; D not resolved. The CDR3 covers 14 residues. Trimming pared 6 bases from V and 4 bases from J, leaving 15 bases between. Per germline, CDR1 SGHAT and CDR2 FQNNGV. CDR3: CASSSVVWVETQYF. DNA for the CDR3: TGTGCCAGCAGTTCCGTCGTTTGGGTAGAGACCCAGTACTTC. The full variable domain, its missing parts supplied by reference TRBV11-2 and TRBJ2-5, is EAGVAQSPRYKIIEKRQSVAFWCNPISGHATLYWYQQILGQGPKLLIQFQNNGVVDDSQLPKDRFSAERLKGVDSTLKIQPAKLEDSAVYLCASSSVVWVETQYFGPGTRLLVL.

As DNA, the CDR3 is TGTGCCAGCAGCCCCCAACGGGAGACCCAGTACTTC. Encoded protein: CASSPQRETQYF. The J gene is TRBJ2-5, the V gene TRBV11-2; D is unresolved. The CDR3 runs 12 residues. Germline CDR1 is SGHAT and CDR2 is FQNNGV. V gave up 5 bases and J gave up 5 bases, with 9 bases separating them.

This chain links TRBV7-2 with TRBJ1-4, with D uncertain. V shed 1 base and J shed 11 bases, with 11 bases lying between them. This CDR3 contains 13 residues. The germline V gene encodes CDR1 SGHTA and CDR2 FQGNSA. This chain's CDR3 is CASSLGTGGKLFF. The CDR3 coding sequence is TGTGCCAGCAGCTTAGGAACGGGCGGGAAACTGTTTTTT.

This chain uses TRBV7-2 with TRBJ2-3; 7 bases map to TRBD2. This CDR3 is 16 amino acids long. CDR1 and CDR2 from the germline V gene are SGHTA and FQGNSA. The V gene end was trimmed by 4 bases and the J gene end by 5 bases; junction bases not matched to a gene: 12. CDR3 sequence reads: CASSSRSGKVRDTQYF. The CDR3 DNA reads TGTGCCAGCAGCTCGAGAAGCGGGAAGGTCCGAGATACGCAGTATTTT.

The chain recombines TRBV30 with TRBJ2-3; no reliable D call. The CDR3 has 12 residues. Looked up from germline, CDR1 is GTSNPN and CDR2 is SVGIG (reference sequence). Trimming shortened V by 2 bases and J by 2 bases, and 5 bases separated the two germline ends. CDR3 amino acids: CAWSPATDTQYF. The CDR3 bases are TGTGCCTGGAGTCCGGCCACAGATACGCAGTATTTT.

The J gene is TRBJ1-1, the V gene TRBV20-1, with 7 positions matching TRBD1. CDR1 and CDR2 (germline): DFQATT, SNEGSKA (reference sequence). J lost 11 bases, V lost 6 bases, and 9 bases had no gene match. CDR3 length equals 11 residues. DNA for the CDR3: TGCAGTGCCCCAGGACAGGTTGAGGCTTTCTTT. It codes for CSAPGQVEAFF.

The V call is TRBV2, the J call TRBJ2-3; D is ambiguous. Between the trimmed V and J ends, which lost 6 bases and 12 bases, there was a span of 16 bases. The CDR3 runs to 12 residues. Germline CDR1 and CDR2: SNHLY and FYNNEI. This CDR3 reads CASSTDLNHQYF. CDR3 nucleotides: TGTGCCAGCAGCACCGATCTAAACCACCAGTATTTT.

A few counts support this clone. This sequence joins TRBV19 and TRBJ1-2, with D unclear. V lost 5 bases to trimming and J lost 0 bases, with 7 bases between them. Germline-derived CDR1 and CDR2 are LNHDA and SQIVND (reference sequence). The CDR3 length is 13 residues. The CDR3 region is CASSSISNYGYTF. The CDR3 coding sequence is TGTGCCAGTAGTTCCATATCTAACTATGGCTACACCTTC.

This clone was observed a handful of times. The chain links TRBV29-1 to TRBJ1-1; D is uncertain. From germline, CDR1 is SQVTM and CDR2 ANQGSEA. V was trimmed by 4 bases and J by 8 bases, leaving 17 bases between them. The CDR3 is 13 residues long. This CDR3 is CSVGGVGLSEAFF. The CDR3 DNA follows: TGCAGCGTTGGCGGGGTGGGATTGTCCGAAGCTTTCTTT.

The genes are TRBV29-1 and TRBJ2-1; D is uncertain. CDR3 size: 8 residues. Trimming left V 5 bases short and J 10 bases short, with 3 bases between. The germline V gene encodes CDR1 SQVTM and CDR2 ANQGSEA. CDR3: CSVSEQFF. DNA of the CDR3: TGCAGCGTTTCGGAGCAGTTCTTC.

CDR3 region: CASSPDRDMPQHF. In DNA, the CDR3 is TGTGCCAGCAGCCCCGACAGGGATATGCCCCAGCATTTT. The V gene is TRBV7-2, the J gene TRBJ1-5; 7 bases line up with TRBD1. V dropped 5 bases and J dropped 9; count of bases not matched to a gene: 7. CDR1 SGHTA and CDR2 FQGNSA come from the germline V gene. CDR3 size: 13 residues.

V is TRBV5-7 and J is TRBJ2-4, with a tentative D call TRBD2 (5 bases). TRBV5-7 is an ORF, and what it does is uncertain. The CDR3 is 15 amino acids. The CDR3 reads CADKRGDLAKNIQYF. CDR3 bases: TGTGCAGACAAACGGGGTGACTTAGCCAAAAACATTCAGTACTTC.

The DNA for the CDR3 is TGTGCCAGCAGCTTAGGGATTTATCAAGACGAGCAGTACTTC. Translating it yields CASSLGIYQDEQYF. The rearrangement joins TRBV7-9 to TRBJ2-7; D is uncertain. Germline V gives CDR1 SEHNR, CDR2 FQNEAQ (reference sequence). The CDR3 is made up of 14 amino acids. V lost 1 base to trimming and J lost 5 bases, with 12 bases between them.

In nucleotides, the CDR3 is TGTGCCTGGAGTGTGGTCTCGTTTGTTCAGTACTTC. It codes for CAWSVVSFVQYF. The chain joins TRBV30 to TRBJ2-4; D is unclear. The CDR3 runs 12 residues. Germline V gene sequence: CDR1 GTSNPN, CDR2 SVGIG (reference sequence). The ends were cut back, 0 bases at V and 11 bases at J, with 11 bases in the middle. The complete variable domain, with remaining parts taken from reference TRBV30 and TRBJ2-4, reads SQTIHQWPATLVQPVGSPLSLECTVEGTSNPNLYWYRQAAGRGLQLLFYSVGIGQISSEVPQNLSASRPQDRQFILSSKKLLLSDSGFYLCAWSVVSFVQYFGAGTRLSVL.

This clone was seen many times. The V and J genes are TRBV18 and TRBJ1-2, with no clear D. Germline V lookup: CDR1 KGHSH, CDR2 LQKENI. This CDR3 is 13 amino acids long. V lost 3 bases and J 0 bases, leaving 5 bases between the germline ends. CDR3 sequence reads: CASSPSSNYGYTF. CDR3 DNA sequence: TGTGCCAGCTCACCGTCCTCTAACTATGGCTACACCTTC.